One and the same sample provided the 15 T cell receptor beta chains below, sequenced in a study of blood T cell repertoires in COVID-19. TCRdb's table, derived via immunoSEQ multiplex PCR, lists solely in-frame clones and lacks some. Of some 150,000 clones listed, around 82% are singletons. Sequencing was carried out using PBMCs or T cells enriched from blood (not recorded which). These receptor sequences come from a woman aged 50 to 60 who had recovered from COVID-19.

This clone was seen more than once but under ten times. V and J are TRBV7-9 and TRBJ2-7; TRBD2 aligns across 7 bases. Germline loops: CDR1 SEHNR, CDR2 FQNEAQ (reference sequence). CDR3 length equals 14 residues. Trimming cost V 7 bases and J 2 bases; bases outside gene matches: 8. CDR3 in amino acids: CASTFGGGAYEQYF. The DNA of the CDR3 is TGTGCCAGCACCTTTGGCGGGGGTGCCTACGAGCAGTACTTC.

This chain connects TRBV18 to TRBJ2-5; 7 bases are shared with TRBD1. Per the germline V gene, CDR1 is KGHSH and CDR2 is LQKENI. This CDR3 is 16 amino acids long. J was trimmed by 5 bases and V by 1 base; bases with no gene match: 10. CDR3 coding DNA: TGTGCCAGCTCACCACGACGGGACAGCGCGACGGAGACCCAGTACTTC. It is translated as CASSPRRDSATETQYF.

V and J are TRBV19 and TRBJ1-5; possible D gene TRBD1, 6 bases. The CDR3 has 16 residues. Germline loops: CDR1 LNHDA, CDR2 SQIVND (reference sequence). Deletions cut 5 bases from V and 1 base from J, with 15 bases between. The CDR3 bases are TGTGCCAGTAGTCCGACAACAGGGTTGAGCAATCAGCCCCAGCATTTT. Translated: CASSPTTGLSNQPQHF. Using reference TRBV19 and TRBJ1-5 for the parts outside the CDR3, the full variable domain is DGGITQSPKYLFRKEGQNVTLSCEQNLNHDAMYWYRQDPGQGLRLIYYSQIVNDFQKGDIAEGYSVSREKKESFPLTVTSAQKNPTAFYLCASSPTTGLSNQPQHFGDGTRLSIL.

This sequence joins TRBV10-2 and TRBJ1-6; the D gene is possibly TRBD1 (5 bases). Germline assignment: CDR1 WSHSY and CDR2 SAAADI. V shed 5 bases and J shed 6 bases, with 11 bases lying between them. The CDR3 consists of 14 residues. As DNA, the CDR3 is TGCGCCAGCAGTCTAGGGCAGGGTAATTCACCCCTCCACTTT. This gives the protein CASSLGQGNSPLHF.

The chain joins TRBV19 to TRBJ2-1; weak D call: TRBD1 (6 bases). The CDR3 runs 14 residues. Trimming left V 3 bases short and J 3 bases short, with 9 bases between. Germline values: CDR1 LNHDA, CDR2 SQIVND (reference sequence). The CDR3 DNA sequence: TGTGCCAGTAGTATGGACAGTAGCTACAATGAGCAGTTCTTC. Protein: CASSMDSSYNEQFF.

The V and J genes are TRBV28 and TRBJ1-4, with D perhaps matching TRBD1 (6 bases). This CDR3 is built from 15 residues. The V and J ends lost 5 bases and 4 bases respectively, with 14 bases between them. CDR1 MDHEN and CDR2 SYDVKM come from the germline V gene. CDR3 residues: CASSTKDSVNEKLFF. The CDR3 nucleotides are TGTGCCAGCAGTACAAAGGACAGCGTTAATGAAAAACTGTTTTTT.

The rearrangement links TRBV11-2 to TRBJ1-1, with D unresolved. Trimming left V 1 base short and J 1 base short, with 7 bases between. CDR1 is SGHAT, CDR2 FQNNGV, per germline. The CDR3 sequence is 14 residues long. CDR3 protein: CASSLGHANTEAFF. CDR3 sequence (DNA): TGTGCCAGCAGCTTAGGACACGCGAACACTGAAGCTTTCTTT.

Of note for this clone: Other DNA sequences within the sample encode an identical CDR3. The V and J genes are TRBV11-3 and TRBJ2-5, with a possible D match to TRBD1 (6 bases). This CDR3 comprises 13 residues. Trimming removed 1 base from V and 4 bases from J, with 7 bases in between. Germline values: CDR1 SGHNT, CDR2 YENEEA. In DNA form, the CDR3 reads TGTGCCAGCAGCTTAGGGGGGCGAGAGACCCAGTACTTC. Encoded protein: CASSLGGRETQYF.

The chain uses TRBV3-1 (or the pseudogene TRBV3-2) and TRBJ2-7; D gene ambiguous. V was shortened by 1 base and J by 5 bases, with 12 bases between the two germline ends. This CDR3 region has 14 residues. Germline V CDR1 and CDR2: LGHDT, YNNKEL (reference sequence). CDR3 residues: CASSQVSVSDEQYF. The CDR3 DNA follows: TGTGCCAGCAGCCAAGTTTCGGTGTCCGACGAGCAGTACTTC.

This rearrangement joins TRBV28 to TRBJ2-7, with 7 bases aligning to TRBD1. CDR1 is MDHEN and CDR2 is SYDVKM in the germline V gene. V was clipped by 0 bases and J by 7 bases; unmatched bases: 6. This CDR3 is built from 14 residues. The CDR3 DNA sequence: TGTGCCAGCAGTTTATGGACAGGGCGAGGAGAGCAGTACTTC. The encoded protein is CASSLWTGRGEQYF. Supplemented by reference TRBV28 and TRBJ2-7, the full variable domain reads DVKVTQSSRYLVKRTGEKVFLECVQDMDHENMFWYRQDPGLGLRLIYFSYDVKMKEKGDIPEGYSVSREKKERFSLILESASTNQTSMYLCASSLWTGRGEQYFGPGTRLTVT.

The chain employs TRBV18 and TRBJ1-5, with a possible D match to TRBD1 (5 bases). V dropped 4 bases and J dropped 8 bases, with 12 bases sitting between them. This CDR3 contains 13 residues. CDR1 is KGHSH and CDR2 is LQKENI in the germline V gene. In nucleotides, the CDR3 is TGTGCCAGCTCACTGGACACGGCGGAGCCCCAGCATTTT. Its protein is CASSLDTAEPQHF.

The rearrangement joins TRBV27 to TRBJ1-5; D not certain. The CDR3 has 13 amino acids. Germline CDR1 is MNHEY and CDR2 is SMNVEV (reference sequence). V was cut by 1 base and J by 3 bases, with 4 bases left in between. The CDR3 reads CASSLFYNQPQHF. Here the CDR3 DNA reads TGTGCCAGCAGTTTATTCTACAATCAGCCCCAGCATTTT.

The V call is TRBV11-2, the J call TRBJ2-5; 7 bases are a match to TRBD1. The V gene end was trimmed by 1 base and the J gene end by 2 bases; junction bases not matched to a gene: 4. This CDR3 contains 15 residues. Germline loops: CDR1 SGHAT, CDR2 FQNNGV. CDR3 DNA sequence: TGTGCCAGCAGCTTAGGACAGGGAAGGCAAGAGACCCAGTACTTC. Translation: CASSLGQGRQETQYF.

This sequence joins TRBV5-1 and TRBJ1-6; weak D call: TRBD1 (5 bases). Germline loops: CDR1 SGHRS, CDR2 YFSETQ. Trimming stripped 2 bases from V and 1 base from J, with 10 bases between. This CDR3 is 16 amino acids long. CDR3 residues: CASSLEEGSYNSPLHF. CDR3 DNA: TGCGCCAGCAGCTTAGAGGAGGGGTCCTATAATTCACCCCTCCACTTT.

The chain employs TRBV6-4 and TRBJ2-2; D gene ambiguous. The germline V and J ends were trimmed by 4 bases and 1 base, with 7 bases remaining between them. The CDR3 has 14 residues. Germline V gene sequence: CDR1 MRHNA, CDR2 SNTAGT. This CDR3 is CASSGLENTGELFF. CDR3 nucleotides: TGTGCCAGCAGTGGACTCGAGAACACCGGGGAGCTGTTTTTT.